The present entry profiles one TCR beta chain with its context. Its specificity is unknown. The data belong to a study of T-cell memory formation after mild COVID-19. General observations from the study: Within pre-infection memory, some responding clones were found, suggesting cross-reactive memory joined. CD4+ bias marked clones expanding day 15 to 37, unlike balanced contracting clones. CD4+ contracting clones were mainly CM and EM; CD8+ ones, EMRA.

This CDR3 is 15 amino acids long. V gave up 6 bases and J gave up 0 bases; unmatched junction bases: 4. Barcoded TCR alpha and TCR beta cDNA libraries with UMIs came from 5'RACE using constant-segment primers. TCRdb analysed the 5' RACE reads with MiXCR anew, one entry per CDR3 protein. Of hundreds of thousands of distinct CDR3 sequences listed, around 17% were seen once; the top ten hold 9.5% to 15%. The V call is TRBV12-3 or TRBV12-4, the J call TRBJ2-3; TRBD1 aligns across 9 bases. The clonotype comes from an adult woman who had mild COVID-19 (a few samples of this study predate the infection). Cell type and time point are not known. Sequenced: PBMCs or a T cell subset sorted from them (not recorded which). This CDR3 is CASRGQGVSTDTQYF. In DNA, the CDR3 is TGTGCCAGCAGGGGACAGGGTGTTAGCACAGATACGCAGTATTTT.